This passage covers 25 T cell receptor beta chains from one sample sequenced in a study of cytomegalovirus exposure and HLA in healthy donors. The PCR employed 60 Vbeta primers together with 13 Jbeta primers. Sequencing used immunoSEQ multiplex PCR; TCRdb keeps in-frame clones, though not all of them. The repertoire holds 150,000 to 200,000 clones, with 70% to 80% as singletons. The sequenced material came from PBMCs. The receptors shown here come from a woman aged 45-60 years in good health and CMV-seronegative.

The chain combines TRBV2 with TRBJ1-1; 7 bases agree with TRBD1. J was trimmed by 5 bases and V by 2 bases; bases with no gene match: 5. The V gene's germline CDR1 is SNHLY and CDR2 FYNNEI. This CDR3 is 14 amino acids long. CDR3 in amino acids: CASSETGVGTEAFF. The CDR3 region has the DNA TGTGCCAGCAGTGAAACAGGGGTGGGTACTGAAGCTTTCTTT.

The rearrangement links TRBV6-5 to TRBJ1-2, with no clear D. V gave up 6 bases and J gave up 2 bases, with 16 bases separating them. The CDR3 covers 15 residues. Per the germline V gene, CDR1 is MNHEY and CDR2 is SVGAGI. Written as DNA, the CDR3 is TGTGCCAGCAGCCGGGATGGCAACCTAAACTATGGCTACACCTTC. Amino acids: CASSRDGNLNYGYTF.

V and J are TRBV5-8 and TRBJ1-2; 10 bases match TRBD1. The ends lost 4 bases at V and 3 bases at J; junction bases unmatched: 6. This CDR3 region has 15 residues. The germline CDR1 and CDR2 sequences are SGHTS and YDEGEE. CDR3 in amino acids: CASSTRTGGDYGYTF. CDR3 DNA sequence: TGTGCCAGCAGCACAAGGACAGGGGGGGACTATGGCTACACCTTC. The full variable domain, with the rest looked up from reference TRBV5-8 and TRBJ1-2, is EAGVTQSPTHLIKTRGQQATLRCSPISGHTSVYWYQQALGLGLQFLLWYDEGEERNRGNFPPRFSGRQFPNYSSELNVNALELEDSALYLCASSTRTGGDYGYTFGSGTRLTVV.

In nucleotides, the CDR3 is TGTGCCAGCAGCTCCCAAGCTAGCGGAGGCACAGATACGCAGTATTTT. Translated, it gives CASSSQASGGTDTQYF. The V call is TRBV7-2, the J call TRBJ2-3; 7 bases match TRBD2. CDR1 is SGHTA, CDR2 FQGNSA, per germline. J gave up 1 base and V 4 bases, and 8 bases lay outside the gene matches. The CDR3 spans 16 residues.

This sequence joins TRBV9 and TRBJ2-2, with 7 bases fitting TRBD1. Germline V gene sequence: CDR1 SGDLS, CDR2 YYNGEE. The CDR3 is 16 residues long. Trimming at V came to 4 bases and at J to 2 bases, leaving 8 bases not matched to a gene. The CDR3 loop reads CASSPRTGFNTGELFF. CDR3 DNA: TGTGCCAGCAGCCCAAGGACAGGCTTCAACACCGGGGAGCTGTTTTTT.

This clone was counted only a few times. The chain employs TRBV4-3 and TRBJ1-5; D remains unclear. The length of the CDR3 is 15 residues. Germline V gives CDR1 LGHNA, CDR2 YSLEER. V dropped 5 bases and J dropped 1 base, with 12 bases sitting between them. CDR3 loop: CASSVAVVSNQPQHF. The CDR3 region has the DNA TGCGCCAGCAGCGTGGCTGTCGTAAGCAATCAGCCCCAGCATTTT.

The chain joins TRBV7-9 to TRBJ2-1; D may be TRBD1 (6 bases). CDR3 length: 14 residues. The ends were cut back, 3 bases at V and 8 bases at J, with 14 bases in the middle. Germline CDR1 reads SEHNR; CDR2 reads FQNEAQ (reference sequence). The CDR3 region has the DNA TGTGCCAGCAGCTTGGGCCAGGGGTGGGATGAGCAGTTCTTC. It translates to CASSLGQGWDEQFF.

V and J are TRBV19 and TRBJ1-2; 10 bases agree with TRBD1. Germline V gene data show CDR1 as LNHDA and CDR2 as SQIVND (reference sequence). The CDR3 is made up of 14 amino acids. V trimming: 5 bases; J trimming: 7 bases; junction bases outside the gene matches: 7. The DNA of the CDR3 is TGTGCCAGTAGTTCGACAGGGGGCGCGAGTGGCTACACCTTC. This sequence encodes CASSSTGGASGYTF.

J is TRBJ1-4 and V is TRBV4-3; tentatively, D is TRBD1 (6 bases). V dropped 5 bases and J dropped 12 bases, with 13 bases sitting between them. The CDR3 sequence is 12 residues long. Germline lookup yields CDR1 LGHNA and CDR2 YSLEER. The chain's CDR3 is CASSYLTGELFF. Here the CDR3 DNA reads TGCGCCAGCAGCTATTTGACAGGAGAACTGTTTTTT.

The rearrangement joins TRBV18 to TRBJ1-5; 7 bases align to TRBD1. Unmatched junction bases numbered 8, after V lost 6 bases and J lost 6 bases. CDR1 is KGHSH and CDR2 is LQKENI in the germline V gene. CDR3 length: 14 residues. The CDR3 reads CASSPDRARQPQHF. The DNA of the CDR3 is TGTGCCAGCTCGCCAGACAGGGCTCGTCAGCCCCAGCATTTT.

CDR3 nucleotides: TGTGCCAGCAGTCTTACAGGGCCTAACTATGGCTACACCTTC. Protein product: CASSLTGPNYGYTF. The rearrangement joins TRBV5-6 to TRBJ1-2; D is possibly TRBD1 (6 bases). V lost 5 bases and J lost 0, with 11 bases in between. The germline CDR1 and CDR2 sequences are SGHDT and YYEEEE. CDR3 size: 14 residues. The variable domain in full, with the rest retrieved from reference TRBV5-6 and TRBJ1-2, is DAGVTQSPTHLIKTRGQQVTLRCSPKSGHDTVSWYQQALGQGPQFIFQYYEEEERQRGNFPDRFSGHQFPNYSSELNVNALLLGDSALYLCASSLTGPNYGYTFGSGTRLTVV.

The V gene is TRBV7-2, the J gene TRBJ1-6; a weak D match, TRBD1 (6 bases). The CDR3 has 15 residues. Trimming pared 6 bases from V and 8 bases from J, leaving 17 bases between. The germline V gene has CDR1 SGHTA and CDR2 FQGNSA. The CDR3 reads CASRQGGVLYSPLHF. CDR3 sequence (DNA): TGTGCCAGCAGACAAGGGGGAGTGTTATATTCACCCCTCCACTTT.

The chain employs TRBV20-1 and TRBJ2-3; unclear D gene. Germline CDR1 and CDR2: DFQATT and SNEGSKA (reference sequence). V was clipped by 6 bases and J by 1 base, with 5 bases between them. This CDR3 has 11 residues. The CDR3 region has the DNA TGCAGTGCCTCTCGCACAGATACGCAGTATTTT. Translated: CSASRTDTQYF.

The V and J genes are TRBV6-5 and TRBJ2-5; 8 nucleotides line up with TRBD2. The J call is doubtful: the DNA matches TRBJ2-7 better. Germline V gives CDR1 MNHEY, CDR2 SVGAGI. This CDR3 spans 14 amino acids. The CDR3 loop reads CASSGAGAFYEQYF. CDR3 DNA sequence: TGTGCCAGCAGTGGAGCGGGAGCTTTCTACGAGCAGTACTTC.

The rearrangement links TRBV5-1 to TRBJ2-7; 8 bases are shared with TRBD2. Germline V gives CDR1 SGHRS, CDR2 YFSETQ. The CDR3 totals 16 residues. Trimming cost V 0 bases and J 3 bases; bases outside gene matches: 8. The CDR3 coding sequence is TGCGCCAGCAGCTTGGGTTGGGGACTAGGGGTCTACGAGCAGTACTTC. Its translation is CASSLGWGLGVYEQYF.

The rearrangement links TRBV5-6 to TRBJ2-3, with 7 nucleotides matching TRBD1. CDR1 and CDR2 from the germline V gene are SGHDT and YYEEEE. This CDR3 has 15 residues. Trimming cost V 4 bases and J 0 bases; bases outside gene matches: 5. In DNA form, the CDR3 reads TGTGCCAGCAGCCAGACAGGGTTCAGCACAGATACGCAGTATTTT. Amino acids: CASSQTGFSTDTQYF.

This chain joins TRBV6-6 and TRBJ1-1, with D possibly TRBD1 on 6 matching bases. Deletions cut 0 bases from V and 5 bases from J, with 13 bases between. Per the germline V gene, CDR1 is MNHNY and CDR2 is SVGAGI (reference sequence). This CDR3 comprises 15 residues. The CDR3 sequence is CASSYSGGGGTEAFF. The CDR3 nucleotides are TGTGCCAGCAGTTACTCTGGGGGAGGGGGGACTGAAGCTTTCTTT.

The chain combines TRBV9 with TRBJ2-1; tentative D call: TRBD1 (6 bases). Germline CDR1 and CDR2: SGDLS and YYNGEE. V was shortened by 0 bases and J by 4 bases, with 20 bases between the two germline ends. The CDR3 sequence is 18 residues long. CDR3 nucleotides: TGTGCCAGCAGCGTAGAGGTCGCTACAGGGTTTAGTTACAATGAGCAGTTCTTC. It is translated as CASSVEVATGFSYNEQFF.

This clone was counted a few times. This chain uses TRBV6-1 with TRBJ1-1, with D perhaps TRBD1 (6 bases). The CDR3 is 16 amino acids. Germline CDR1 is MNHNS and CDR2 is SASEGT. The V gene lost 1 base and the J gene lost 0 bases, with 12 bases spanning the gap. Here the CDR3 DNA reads TGTGCCAGCAGTGAAGTGTGGACAGCCCTGAACACTGAAGCTTTCTTT. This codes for CASSEVWTALNTEAFF.

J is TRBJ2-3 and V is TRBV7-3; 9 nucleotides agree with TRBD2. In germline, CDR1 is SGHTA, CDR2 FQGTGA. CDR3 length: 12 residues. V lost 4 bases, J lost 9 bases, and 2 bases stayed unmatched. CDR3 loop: CASSSTSGTQYF. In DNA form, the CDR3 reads TGTGCCAGCAGCTCGACTAGCGGAACGCAGTATTTT.

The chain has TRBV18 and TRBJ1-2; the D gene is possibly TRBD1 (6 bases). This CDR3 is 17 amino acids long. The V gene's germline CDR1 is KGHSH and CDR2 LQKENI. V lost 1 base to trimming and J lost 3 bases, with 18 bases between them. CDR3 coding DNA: TGTGCCAGCTCACCACTGAGGGGACAACCTAGGGACTATGGCTACACCTTC. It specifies CASSPLRGQPRDYGYTF.

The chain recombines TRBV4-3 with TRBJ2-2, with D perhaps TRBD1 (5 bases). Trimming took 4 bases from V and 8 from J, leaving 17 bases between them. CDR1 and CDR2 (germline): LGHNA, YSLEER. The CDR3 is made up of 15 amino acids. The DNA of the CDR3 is TGCGCCAGCAGCCGACGTAGCAGGGAAGGAGGGGAGCTGTTTTTT. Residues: CASSRRSREGGELFF.

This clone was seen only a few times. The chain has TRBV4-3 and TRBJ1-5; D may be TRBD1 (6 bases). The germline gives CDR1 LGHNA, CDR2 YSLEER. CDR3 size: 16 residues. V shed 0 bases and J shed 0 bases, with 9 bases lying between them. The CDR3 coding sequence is TGCGCCAGCAGCCAAGATCCAGGGGATAGCAATCAGCCCCAGCATTTT. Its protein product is CASSQDPGDSNQPQHF.

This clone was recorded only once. The chain's CDR3 is CASSPRQSLNTGELFF. DNA of the CDR3: TGTGCCAGCAGCCCCCGACAGAGCCTGAACACCGGGGAGCTGTTTTTT. The chain links TRBV7-2 to TRBJ2-2; TRBD1 is a possible D gene (5 bases). CDR3 size: 16 residues. With 5 bases removed from V and 1 base from J, the gap between germline ends came to 14 bases. Germline-derived CDR1 and CDR2 are SGHTA and FQGNSA.

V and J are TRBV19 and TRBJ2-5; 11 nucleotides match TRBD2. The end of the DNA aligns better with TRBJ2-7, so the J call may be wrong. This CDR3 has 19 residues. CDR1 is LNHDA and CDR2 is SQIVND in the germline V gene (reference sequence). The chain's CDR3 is CASAGGRGGGTSGPYEQYF. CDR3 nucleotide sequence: TGTGCCAGTGCGGGAGGCCGAGGGGGCGGGACTAGCGGACCCTACGAGCAGTACTTC.